A selection of T cell receptor beta chains follows, all from one sample in a study of CD8 T cells in ankylosing spondylitis. In TCRdb, the 5' RACE reads were re-called with MiXCR into one record per CDR3 protein. Altogether under 450,000 distinct CDR3 sequences are present, 17% being singletons, with the ten largest covering 1%. The material sequenced was blood, either unsorted or a sorted T cell fraction (not recorded which). Receptors originate from a male donor with ankylosing spondylitis. Both conserved end residues are part of each CDR3. D genes are given only for firm matches. Expanded clones are given a class, and other clones once, few, many or no size at all.

TRBJ2-2	TRBD2	19	.	TRBV9	TGTGCCAGCAGCGTACTAGCGGGACCCCACCGAACGAACACCGGGGAGCTGTTTTTT	CASSVLAGPHRTNTGELFF
TRBJ1-4	TRBD1	10	few	TRBV5-7	TGTGCCAGCAGCTGGGACAGGGGGTTTTTT	CASSWDRGFF
TRBJ2-5	TRBD1	14	.	TRBV5-1	TGCGCCAGCAGCAACCCAGGGGGCAGGGAGACCCAGTACTTC	CASSNPGGRETQYF
TRBJ1-1	.	11	many	TRBV6-1	TGTGCCAGCAGTGGGTACACTGAAGCTTTCTTT	CASSGYTEAFF
TRBJ1-1	.	16	.	TRBV11-2	TGTGCCAGCAGCTTAGGGGTGAAGGGGAACGGCACTGAAGCTTTCTTT	CASSLGVKGNGTEAFF
TRBJ1-5	.	13	few	TRBV7-2	TGTGCCAGCAGCTTGGGGCCATCTCAGCCCCAGCATTTT	CASSLGPSQPQHF
TRBJ2-5	.	12	many	TRBV7-2	TGTGCCAGCAGCTTAAGGGGAGAGACCCAGTACTTC	CASSLRGETQYF
TRBJ2-5	.	10	.	TRBV6-2/TRBV6-3	TGTGCCAGCAGCCGACTCCCCCAGTACTTC	CASSRLPQYF
TRBJ2-7	.	14	few	TRBV11-2	TGTGCCAGCAGCTTAGTAAATGGGGCCTACGAGCAGTACTTC	CASSLVNGAYEQYF
TRBJ2-1	.	10	.	TRBV20-1	TGCAGTGCTGAGTACAATGAGCAGTTCTTC	CSAEYNEQFF
TRBJ1-2	.	15	many	TRBV29-1	TGCAGCGTTCCTCCGGACCGAAACTTCAACTATGGCTACACCTTC	CSVPPDRNFNYGYTF
TRBJ2-7	TRBD1	15	.	TRBV20-1	TGCAGTGCCAGAAACCGGGACAGGGGGTACGACGAGCAGTACTTC	CSARNRDRGYDEQYF
TRBJ1-1	.	15	few	TRBV18	TGTGCCAGCTCACCCAGGGCAGTCGGGAACACTGAAGCTTTCTTT	CASSPRAVGNTEAFF
TRBJ2-7	.	12	.	TRBV3-1	TGTGCCAGCAGCCAGTATCCCTACGAGCAGTACTTC	CASSQYPYEQYF
TRBJ2-1	TRBD2	15	few	TRBV12-3/TRBV12-4	TGTGCCAGCAGCAAACTAGCGAGCTCCTACAATGAGCAGTTCTTC	CASSKLASSYNEQFF
TRBJ2-7	.	17	few	TRBV12-3/TRBV12-4	TGTGCCAGCAGTTTAGCGCTAACAGGCAGGGGAGCCTACGAGCAGTACTTC	CASSLALTGRGAYEQYF
TRBJ2-2	.	13	.	TRBV20-1	TGCAGTGCTAGAGTAATTGGTGGCGGGGAGCTGTTTTTT	CSARVIGGGELFF
TRBJ1-5	TRBD1	14	few	TRBV9	TGTGCCAGCAGCGTAGGGACAGGGTTTCAGCCCCAGCATTTT	CASSVGTGFQPQHF
TRBJ2-1	.	12	many	TRBV29-1	TGCAGCGTTGAAGATTTGGACATTGAGCAGTTCTTC	CSVEDLDIEQFF
TRBJ2-1	TRBD1	15	few	TRBV12-3/TRBV12-4	TGTGCCAGCAGTAATCCGGGACAGGGGGTAAATGAGCAGTTCTTC	CASSNPGQGVNEQFF
TRBJ2-2	TRBD2	15	few	TRBV20-1	TGCAGTGCTACAACTAGCGGGGCGAACACCGGGGAGCTGTTTTTT	CSATTSGANTGELFF
TRBJ1-1	.	13	.	TRBV12-3/TRBV12-4	TGTGCCAGCAGTATGACGACGAACACTGAAGCTTTCTTT	CASSMTTNTEAFF
TRBJ2-7	.	13	many	TRBV11-2	TGTGCCAGCAGTCGGGGATACTCCTACGAGCAGTACTTC	CASSRGYSYEQYF
TRBJ1-1	.	16	few	TRBV20-1	TGCAGTGCTAGTGGAGTGGGCAGGGGTCTTAACACTGAAGCTTTCTTT	CSASGVGRGLNTEAFF
TRBJ1-1	TRBD1	15	.	TRBV4-1	TGCGCCAGCAGCCAAGCGGGACAGGCCTACACTGAAGCTTTCTTT	CASSQAGQAYTEAFF
TRBJ2-7	TRBD1	14	few	TRBV27	TGTGCCAGCAGTTGGGGGACAGGGGGTTTCGAGCAGTACTTC	CASSWGTGGFEQYF
TRBJ2-2	TRBD2	15	few	TRBV5-1	TGCGCCAGCAGCTTACTAGCGGGAGGGTCCGGGGAGCTGTTTTTT	CASSLLAGGSGELFF
TRBJ2-3	.	15	few	TRBV11-2	TGTGCCAGCAGCTTAGACGGGGGGCGGTCTAGCCGACCCCATTTT	CASSLDGGRSSRPHF
TRBJ2-6	.	14	few	TRBV6-1	TGTGCCAGCAGTGACAGAGCTGGGGCCAACGTCCTGACTTTC	CASSDRAGANVLTF
TRBJ2-1	TRBD2	15	.	TRBV7-2	TGTGCCAGCAGCTCTAGCGGGAGTTTCTACAATGAGCAGTTCTTC	CASSSSGSFYNEQFF
TRBJ2-1	TRBD2	19	once	TRBV11-3	TGTGCCAGCAGCCCCGAGACAGCGGGGGCCTGGAGCTCCTACAATGAGCAGTTCTTC	CASSPETAGAWSSYNEQFF
TRBJ2-6	.	16	.	TRBV4-3	TGCGCCAGCAGCCAAGAGATGAACTCTGGGGCCAACGTCCTGACTTTC	CASSQEMNSGANVLTF
TRBJ2-5	TRBD1	15	.	TRBV6-1	TGTGCCAGCAGTGATCAATCAGGGGGCCGGGAGACCCAGTACTTC	CASSDQSGGRETQYF
TRBJ1-2	.	13	.	TRBV18	TGTGCCAGCTCACCATACAGTAGGGATGGCTACACCTTC	CASSPYSRDGYTF
TRBJ2-6	.	15	.	TRBV7-2	TGTGCCAGCAGCTGGGGTGGCTCTGGGGCCAACGTCCTGACTTTC	CASSWGGSGANVLTF
TRBJ2-1	TRBD2	15	many	TRBV4-2	TGTGCCAGCAGTCGAGGCGGGGGGCCATTCAATGAGCAGTTCTTC	CASSRGGGPFNEQFF
TRBJ2-7	.	14	few	TRBV5-1	TGCGCCAGCCCGGGCGACAGGCCAACGCGGGAGCAGTACTTC	CASPGDRPTREQYF
TRBJ2-1	TRBD2	15	.	TRBV9	TGTGCCAGCAGCGTAGTGGCTAGCGGGAGGGCTGAGCAGTTCTTC	CASSVVASGRAEQFF
TRBJ2-7	TRBD1	15	few	TRBV12-3/TRBV12-4	TGTGCCAGCAGACTAAATAGACGGGACAGCTACGAGCAGTACTTC	CASRLNRRDSYEQYF
TRBJ1-3	.	14	.	TRBV5-1	TGCGCCAGCAGCGTCGGAGACGCGGGAAACACCATATATTTT	CASSVGDAGNTIYF
TRBJ2-1	TRBD2	15	.	TRBV19	TGTGCCAGTAGCTTGGGACTAGCGGGAGCGGGTGAGCAGTTCTTC	CASSLGLAGAGEQFF
TRBJ1-5	.	14	.	TRBV10-3	TGTGCCATCAGTGAGGACTTCGCCAATCAGCCCCAGCATTTT	CAISEDFANQPQHF
TRBJ2-1	.	16	few	TRBV11-2	TGTGCCAGCAGCTTATCTGGGGGGGCCACCTACAATGAGCAGTTCTTC	CASSLSGGATYNEQFF
TRBJ2-5	TRBD2	13	.	TRBV11-3	TGTGCCAGCAGCCCGACTAGCGGAGAGACCCAGTACTTC	CASSPTSGETQYF
TRBJ1-4	.	15	few	TRBV3-1	TGTGCCAGCAGCCTGAAACAGGGTAGTTTTGAAAAACTGTTTTTT	CASSLKQGSFEKLFF
TRBJ2-1	.	14	few	TRBV9	TGTGCCAGCAGCGCCACCCCCAGCAACAATGAGCAGTTCTTC	CASSATPSNNEQFF
TRBJ2-7	TRBD2	17	.	TRBV12-3/TRBV12-4	TGTGCCAGCAGCCTGGGACTAGCGGGAGCCCGCCTTCGCGAGCAGTACTTC	CASSLGLAGARLREQYF
TRBJ1-2	TRBD1	12	.	TRBV27	TGTGCCAGCAGTACAGGGGCGGGACGCTACACCTTC	CASSTGAGRYTF
TRBJ2-3	.	15	.	TRBV12-3/TRBV12-4	TGTGCCAGCAGTTTAGATGGTCAGGGCTACGATACGCAGTATTTT	CASSLDGQGYDTQYF
TRBJ2-1	.	12	.	TRBV24-1	TGTGCCACCAGTGATTTTCTCGGGAACGAGTTCTTC	CATSDFLGNEFF
TRBJ1-2	.	13	.	TRBV30	TGTGCCTGGACCTATCCCGGCCGTCCGGGCTACACCTTC	CAWTYPGRPGYTF
TRBJ2-4	.	14	.	TRBV7-2	TGTGCCAGCAGCTTAGGACAGTCGTGGAACATTCAGTACTTC	CASSLGQSWNIQYF
TRBJ1-1	.	13	few	TRBV29-1	TGCAGCGGATACCAGGGGCCCGGCACTGAAGCTTTCTTT	CSGYQGPGTEAFF
TRBJ1-5	.	14	few	TRBV2	TGTGCCAGCAGAGACGGTTCCGGGAGGTTGCCCCAGCATTTT	CASRDGSGRLPQHF
TRBJ1-2	.	14	.	TRBV4-1	TGCGCCAGCAGCCAAGACGATTTCCGCTATGGCTACACCTTC	CASSQDDFRYGYTF